This T cell receptor (beta chain) was retrieved from a study of technical replicates of blood from a few donors. Germline V gives CDR1 MDHEN, CDR2 SYDVKM. This CDR3 comprises 11 residues. Deletions cut 3 bases from V and 12 bases from J, with 9 bases between. TCRdb's copy holds only in-frame clones and misses some; the assay was immunoSEQ multiplex PCR. This sample yields approximately 92,000 clones, of which 95% are seen a single time; about 0.19% belongs to the top ten. The TCR sequence derives from a human donor in good health. Sequenced input: T cells isolated from PBMCs. V gene TRBV28 combines with J gene TRBJ2-1; tentatively, D is TRBD2 (5 bases). DNA of the CDR3: TGTGCCAGCAGTTTGGGAGCAAGGCAGTTCTTC. This encodes CASSLGARQFF.